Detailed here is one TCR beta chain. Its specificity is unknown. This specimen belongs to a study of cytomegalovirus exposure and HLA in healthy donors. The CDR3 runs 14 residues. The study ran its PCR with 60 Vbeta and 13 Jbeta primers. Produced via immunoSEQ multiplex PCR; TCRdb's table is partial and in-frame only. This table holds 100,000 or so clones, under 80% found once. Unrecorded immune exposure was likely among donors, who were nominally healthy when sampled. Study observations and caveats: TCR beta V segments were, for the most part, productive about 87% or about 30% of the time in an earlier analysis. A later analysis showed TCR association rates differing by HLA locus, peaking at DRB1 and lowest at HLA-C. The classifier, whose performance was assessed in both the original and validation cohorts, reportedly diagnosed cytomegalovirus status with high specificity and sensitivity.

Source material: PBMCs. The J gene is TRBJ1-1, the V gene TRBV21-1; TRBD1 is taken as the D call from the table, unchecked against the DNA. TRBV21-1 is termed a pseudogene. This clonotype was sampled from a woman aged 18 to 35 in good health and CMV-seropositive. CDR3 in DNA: TGTGCCAGCAGCACTAGGACAGATGGCACTGAAGCTTTCTTT. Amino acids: CASSTRTDGTEAFF.